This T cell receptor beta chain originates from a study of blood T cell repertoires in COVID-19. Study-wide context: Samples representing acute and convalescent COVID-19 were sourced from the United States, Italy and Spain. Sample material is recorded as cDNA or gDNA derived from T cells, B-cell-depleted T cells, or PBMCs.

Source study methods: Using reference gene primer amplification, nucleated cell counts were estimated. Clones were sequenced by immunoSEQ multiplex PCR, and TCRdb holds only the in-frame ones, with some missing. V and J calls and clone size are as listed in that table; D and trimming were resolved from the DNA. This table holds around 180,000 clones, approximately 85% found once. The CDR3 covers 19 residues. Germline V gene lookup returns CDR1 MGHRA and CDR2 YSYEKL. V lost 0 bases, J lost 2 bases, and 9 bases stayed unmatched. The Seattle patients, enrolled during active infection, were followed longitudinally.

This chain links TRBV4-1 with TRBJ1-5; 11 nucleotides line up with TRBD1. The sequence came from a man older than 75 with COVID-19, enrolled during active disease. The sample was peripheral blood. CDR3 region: CASSQDRGQGGGRNQPQHF. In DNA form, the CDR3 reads TGCGCCAGCAGCCAAGATCGGGGACAGGGGGGTGGGCGCAATCAGCCCCAGCATTTT.